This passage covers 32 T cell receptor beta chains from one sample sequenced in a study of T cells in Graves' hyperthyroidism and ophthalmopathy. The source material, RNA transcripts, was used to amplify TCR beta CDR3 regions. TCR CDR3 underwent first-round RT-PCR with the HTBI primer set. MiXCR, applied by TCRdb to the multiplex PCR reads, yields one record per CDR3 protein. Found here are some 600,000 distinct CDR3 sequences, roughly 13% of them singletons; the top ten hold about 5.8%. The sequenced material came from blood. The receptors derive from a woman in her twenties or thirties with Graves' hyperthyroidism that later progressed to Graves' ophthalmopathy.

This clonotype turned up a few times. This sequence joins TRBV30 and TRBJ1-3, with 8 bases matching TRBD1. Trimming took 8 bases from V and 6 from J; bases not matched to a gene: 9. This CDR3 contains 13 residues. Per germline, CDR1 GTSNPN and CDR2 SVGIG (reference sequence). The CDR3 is CAIGQGNVNTIYF. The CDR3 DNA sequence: TGTGCCATCGGACAGGGCAATGTAAACACCATATATTTT.

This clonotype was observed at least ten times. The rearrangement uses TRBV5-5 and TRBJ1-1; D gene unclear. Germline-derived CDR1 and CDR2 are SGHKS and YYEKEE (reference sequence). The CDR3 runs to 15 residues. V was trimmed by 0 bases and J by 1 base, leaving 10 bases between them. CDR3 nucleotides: TGTGCCAGCAGCTTGGGGGCATTAAAGAACACTGAAGCTTTCTTT. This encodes CASSLGALKNTEAFF.

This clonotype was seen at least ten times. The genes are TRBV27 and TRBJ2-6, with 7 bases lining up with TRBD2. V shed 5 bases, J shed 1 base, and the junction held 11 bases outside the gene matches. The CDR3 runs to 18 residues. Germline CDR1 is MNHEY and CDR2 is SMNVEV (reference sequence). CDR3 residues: CASSAGPWGGSGANVLTF. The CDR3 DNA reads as TGTGCCAGCAGTGCCGGCCCCTGGGGGGGGTCTGGGGCCAACGTCCTGACTTTC.

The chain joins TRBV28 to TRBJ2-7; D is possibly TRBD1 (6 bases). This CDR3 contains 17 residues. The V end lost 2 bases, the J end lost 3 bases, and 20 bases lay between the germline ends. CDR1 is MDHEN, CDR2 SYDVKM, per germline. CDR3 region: CASSLGAGASPIYEQYF. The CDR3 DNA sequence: TGTGCCAGCAGTTTAGGGGCAGGGGCAAGCCCTATCTACGAGCAGTACTTC.

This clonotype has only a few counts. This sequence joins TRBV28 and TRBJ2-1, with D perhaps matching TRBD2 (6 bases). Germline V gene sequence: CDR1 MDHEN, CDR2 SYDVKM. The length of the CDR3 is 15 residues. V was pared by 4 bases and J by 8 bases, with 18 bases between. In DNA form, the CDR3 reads TGTGCCAGCAGTTCGGTTCAGGGAGGATCGGATGAGCAGTTCTTC. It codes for CASSSVQGGSDEQFF.

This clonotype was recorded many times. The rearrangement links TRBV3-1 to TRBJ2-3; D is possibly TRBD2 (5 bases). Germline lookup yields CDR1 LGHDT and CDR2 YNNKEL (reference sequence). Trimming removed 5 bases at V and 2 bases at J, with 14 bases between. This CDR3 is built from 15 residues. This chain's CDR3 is CASSARTGYTDTQYF. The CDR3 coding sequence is TGTGCCAGCAGCGCCCGGACTGGCTACACAGATACGCAGTATTTT.

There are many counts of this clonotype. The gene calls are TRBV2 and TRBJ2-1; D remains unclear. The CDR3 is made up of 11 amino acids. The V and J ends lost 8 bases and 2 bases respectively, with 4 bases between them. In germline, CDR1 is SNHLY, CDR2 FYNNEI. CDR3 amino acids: CASGAYNEQFF. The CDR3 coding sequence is TGTGCCAGCGGGGCCTACAATGAGCAGTTCTTC.

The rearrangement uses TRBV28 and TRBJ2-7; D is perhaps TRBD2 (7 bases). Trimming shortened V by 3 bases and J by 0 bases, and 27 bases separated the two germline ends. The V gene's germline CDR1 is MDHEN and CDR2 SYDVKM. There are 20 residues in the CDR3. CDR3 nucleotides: TGTGCCAGCAGTTTTGTCGTTTCAGTTCAGGCGGGGGCGAGCTCCTACGAGCAGTACTTC. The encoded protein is CASSFVVSVQAGASSYEQYF.

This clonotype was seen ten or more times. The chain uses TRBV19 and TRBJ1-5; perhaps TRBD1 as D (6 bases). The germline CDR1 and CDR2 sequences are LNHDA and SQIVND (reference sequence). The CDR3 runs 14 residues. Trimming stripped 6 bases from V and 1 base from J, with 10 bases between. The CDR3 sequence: CASRMDSSNQPQHF. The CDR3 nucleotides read TGTGCCAGTAGGATGGACAGCAGCAATCAGCCCCAGCATTTT. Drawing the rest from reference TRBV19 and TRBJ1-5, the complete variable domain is DGGITQSPKYLFRKEGQNVTLSCEQNLNHDAMYWYRQDPGQGLRLIYYSQIVNDFQKGDIAEGYSVSREKKESFPLTVTSAQKNPTAFYLCASRMDSSNQPQHFGDGTRLSIL.

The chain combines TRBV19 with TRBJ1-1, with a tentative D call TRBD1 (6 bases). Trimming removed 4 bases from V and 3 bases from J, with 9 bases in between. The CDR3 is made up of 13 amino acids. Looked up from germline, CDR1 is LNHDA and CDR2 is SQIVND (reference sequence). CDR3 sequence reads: CASSKRGDTEAFF. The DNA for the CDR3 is TGTGCCAGTAGTAAAAGGGGGGACACTGAAGCTTTCTTT.

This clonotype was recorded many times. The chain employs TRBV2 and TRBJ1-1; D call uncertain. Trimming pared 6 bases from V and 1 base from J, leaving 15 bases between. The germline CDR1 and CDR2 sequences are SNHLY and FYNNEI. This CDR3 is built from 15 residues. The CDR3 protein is CASRDDLLENTEAFF. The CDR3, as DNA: TGTGCCAGCAGAGATGACCTCCTCGAGAACACTGAAGCTTTCTTT.

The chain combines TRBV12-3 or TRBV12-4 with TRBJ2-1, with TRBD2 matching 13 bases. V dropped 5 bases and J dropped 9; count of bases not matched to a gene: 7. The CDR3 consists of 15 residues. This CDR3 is CASSVRTSGRSEQFF. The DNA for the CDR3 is TGTGCCAGCAGTGTACGGACTAGCGGGAGATCTGAGCAGTTCTTC.

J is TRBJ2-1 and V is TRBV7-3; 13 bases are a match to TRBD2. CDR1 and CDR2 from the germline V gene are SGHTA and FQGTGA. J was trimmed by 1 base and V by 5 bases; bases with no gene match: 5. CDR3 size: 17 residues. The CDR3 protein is CASSRTSGRQSYNEQFF. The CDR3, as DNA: TGTGCCAGCAGCCGGACTAGCGGGAGACAGTCCTACAATGAGCAGTTCTTC.

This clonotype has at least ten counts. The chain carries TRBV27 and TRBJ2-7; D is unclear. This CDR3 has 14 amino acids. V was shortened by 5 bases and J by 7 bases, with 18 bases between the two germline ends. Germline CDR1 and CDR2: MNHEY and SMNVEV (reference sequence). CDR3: CASSPQSPLREQYF. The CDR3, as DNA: TGTGCCAGCAGTCCTCAGTCCCCTCTACGGGAGCAGTACTTC.

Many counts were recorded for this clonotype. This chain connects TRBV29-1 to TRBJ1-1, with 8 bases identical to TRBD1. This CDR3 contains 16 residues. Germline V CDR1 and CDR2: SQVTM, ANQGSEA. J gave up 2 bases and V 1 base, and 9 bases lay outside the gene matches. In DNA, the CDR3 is TGCAGCGTTGAAGGGACAGGTGCAGGGGGCAACACTGAAGCTTTCTTT. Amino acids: CSVEGTGAGGNTEAFF. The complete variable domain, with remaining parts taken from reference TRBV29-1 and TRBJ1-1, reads SAVISQKPSRDICQRGTSLTIQCQVDSQVTMMFWYRQQPGQSLTLIATANQGSEATYESGFVIDKFPISRPNLTFSTLTVSNMSPEDSSIYLCSVEGTGAGGNTEAFFGQGTRLTVV.

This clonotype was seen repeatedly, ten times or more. The CDR3 spells CASSWDKYGDSPLHF. In DNA, the CDR3 is TGTGCCAGCTCCTGGGACAAATACGGTGATTCACCCCTCCACTTT. This chain joins TRBV28 and TRBJ1-6; TRBD1 is a possible D gene (6 bases). CDR1 is MDHEN and CDR2 is SYDVKM in the germline V gene. The CDR3 loop spans 15 amino acids. The V gene lost 8 bases and the J gene lost 8 bases, with 19 bases spanning the gap.

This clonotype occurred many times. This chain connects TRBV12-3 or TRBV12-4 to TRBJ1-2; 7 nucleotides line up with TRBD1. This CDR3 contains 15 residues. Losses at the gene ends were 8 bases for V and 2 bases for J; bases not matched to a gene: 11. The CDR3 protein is CASVTKGQTNYGYTF. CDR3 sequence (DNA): TGTGCCAGCGTAACAAAGGGACAGACAAACTATGGCTACACCTTC.

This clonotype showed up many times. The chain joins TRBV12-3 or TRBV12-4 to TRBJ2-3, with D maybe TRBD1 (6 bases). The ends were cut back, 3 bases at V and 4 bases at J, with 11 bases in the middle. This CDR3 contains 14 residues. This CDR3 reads CASSFYRVADTQYF. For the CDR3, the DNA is TGTGCCAGCAGTTTCTACAGGGTGGCAGATACGCAGTATTTT.

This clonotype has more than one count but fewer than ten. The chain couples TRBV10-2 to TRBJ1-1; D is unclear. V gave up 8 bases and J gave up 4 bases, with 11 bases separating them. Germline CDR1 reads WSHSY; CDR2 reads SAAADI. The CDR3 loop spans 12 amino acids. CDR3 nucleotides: TGCGCCAGCGGCCTAGTGGGCACTGAAGCTTTCTTT. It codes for CASGLVGTEAFF.

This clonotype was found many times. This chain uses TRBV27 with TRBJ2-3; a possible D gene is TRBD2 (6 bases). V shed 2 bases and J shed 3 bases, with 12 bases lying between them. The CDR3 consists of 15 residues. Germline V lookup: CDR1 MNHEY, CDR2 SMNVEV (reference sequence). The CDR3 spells CASSLKGSGTDTQYF. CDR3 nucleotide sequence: TGTGCCAGCAGTTTAAAGGGAAGCGGGACAGATACGCAGTATTTT.

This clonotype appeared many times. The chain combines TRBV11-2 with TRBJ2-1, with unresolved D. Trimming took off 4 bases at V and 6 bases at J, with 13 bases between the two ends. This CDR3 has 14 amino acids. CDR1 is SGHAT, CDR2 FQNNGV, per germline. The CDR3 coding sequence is TGTGCCAGCAGCTCCTCCCTCAACTCCAATGAGCAGTTCTTC. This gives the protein CASSSSLNSNEQFF.

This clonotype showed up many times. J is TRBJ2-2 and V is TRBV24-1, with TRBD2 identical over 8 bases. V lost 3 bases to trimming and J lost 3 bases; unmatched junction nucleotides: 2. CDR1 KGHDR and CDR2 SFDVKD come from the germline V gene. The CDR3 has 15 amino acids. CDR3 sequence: CATSDQGLDTGELFF. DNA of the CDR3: TGTGCCACCAGTGATCAGGGACTAGACACCGGGGAGCTGTTTTTT.

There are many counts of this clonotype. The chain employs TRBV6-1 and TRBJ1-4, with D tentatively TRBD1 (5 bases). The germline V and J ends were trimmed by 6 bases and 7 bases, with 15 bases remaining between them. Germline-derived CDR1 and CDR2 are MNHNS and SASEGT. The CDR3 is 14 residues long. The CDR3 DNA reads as TGTGCCAGCAGCTTGGGACTAGAGGGTGAAAAACTGTTTTTT. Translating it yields CASSLGLEGEKLFF.

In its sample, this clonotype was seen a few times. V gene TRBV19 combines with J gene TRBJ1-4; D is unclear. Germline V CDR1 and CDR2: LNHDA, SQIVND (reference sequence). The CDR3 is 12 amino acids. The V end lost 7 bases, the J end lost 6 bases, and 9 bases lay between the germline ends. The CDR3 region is CASIPDYEKLFF. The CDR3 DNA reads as TGTGCCAGTATTCCTGATTATGAAAAACTGTTTTTT.

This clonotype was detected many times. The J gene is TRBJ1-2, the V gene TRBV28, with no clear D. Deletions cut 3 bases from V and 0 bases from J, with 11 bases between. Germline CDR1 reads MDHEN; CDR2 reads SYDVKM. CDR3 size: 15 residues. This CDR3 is CASSFWNIPNYGYTF. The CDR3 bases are TGTGCCAGCAGTTTTTGGAACATCCCTAACTATGGCTACACCTTC.

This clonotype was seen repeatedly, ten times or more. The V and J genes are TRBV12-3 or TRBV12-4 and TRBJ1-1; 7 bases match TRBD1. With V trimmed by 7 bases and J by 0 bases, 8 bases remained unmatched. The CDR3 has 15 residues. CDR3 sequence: CASTPRGTVNTEAFF. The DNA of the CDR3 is TGTGCCAGCACCCCCCGGGGGACAGTGAACACTGAAGCTTTCTTT.

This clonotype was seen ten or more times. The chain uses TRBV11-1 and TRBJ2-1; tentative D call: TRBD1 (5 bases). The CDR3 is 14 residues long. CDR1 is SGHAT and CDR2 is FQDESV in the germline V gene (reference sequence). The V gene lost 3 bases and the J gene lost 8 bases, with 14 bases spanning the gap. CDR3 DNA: TGTGCCAGCAGCTTGGGGCAGGGTCGGGATGAGCAGTTCTTC. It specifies CASSLGQGRDEQFF.

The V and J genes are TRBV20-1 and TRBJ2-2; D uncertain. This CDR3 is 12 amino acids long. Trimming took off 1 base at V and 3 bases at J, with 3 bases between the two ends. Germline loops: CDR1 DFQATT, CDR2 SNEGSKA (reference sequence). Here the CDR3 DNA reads TGCAGTGCTAGAGGGGACACCGGGGAGCTGTTTTTT. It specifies CSARGDTGELFF.

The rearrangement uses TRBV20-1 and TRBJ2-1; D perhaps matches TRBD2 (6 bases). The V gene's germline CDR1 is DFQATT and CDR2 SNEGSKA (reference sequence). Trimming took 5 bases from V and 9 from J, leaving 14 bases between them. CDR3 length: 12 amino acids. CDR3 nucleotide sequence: TGCAGTGCTCTGAGAACGGGAGTTGAGCAGTTCTTC. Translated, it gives CSALRTGVEQFF.

The CDR3 loop is CASSYSTGLYGYTF. The CDR3 coding sequence is TGTGCCAGCAGTTACTCGACGGGGTTGTATGGCTACACCTTC. V and J are TRBV6-6 and TRBJ1-2; D is unresolved. The V end lost 0 bases, the J end lost 5 bases, and 10 bases lay between the germline ends. Germline V gives CDR1 MNHNY, CDR2 SVGAGI (reference sequence). The CDR3 spans 14 residues.

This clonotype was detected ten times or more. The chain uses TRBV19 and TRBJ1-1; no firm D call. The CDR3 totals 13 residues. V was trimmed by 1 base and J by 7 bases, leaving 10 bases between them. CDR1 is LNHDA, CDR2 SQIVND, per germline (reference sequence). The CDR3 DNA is TGTGCCAGTAGTATAGGCTTGTTTTTTGAAGCTTTCTTT. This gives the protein CASSIGLFFEAFF.

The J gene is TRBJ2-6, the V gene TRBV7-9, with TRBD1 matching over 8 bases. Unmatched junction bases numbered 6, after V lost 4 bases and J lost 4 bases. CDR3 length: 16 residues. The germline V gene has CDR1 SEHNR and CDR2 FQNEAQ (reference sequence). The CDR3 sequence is CASSYSTGAGANVLTF. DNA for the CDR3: TGTGCCAGCAGCTATTCGACAGGGGCCGGGGCCAACGTCCTGACTTTC. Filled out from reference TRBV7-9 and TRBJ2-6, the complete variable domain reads DTGVSQNPRHKITKRGQNVTFRCDPISEHNRLYWYRQTLGQGPEFLTYFQNEAQLEKSRLLSDRFSAERPKGSFSTLEIQRTEQGDSAMYLCASSYSTGAGANVLTFGAGSRLTVL.